These 13 T cell receptor beta chains originate from one sample sequenced in a study of blood T cell repertoires in COVID-19. TCRdb's copy holds only in-frame clones and misses some; the assay was immunoSEQ multiplex PCR. The sample lists around 71,000 clones; about 80% were seen once. Specimen: peripheral blood. These receptors all stem from a man younger than 45 with COVID-19, enrolled during active disease.

The J gene is TRBJ2-2, the V gene TRBV4-1, with D tentatively TRBD2 (5 bases). This CDR3 has 15 residues. CDR1 and CDR2 (germline): MGHRA, YSYEKL. V was pared by 0 bases and J by 3 bases, with 8 bases between. DNA for the CDR3: TGCGCCAGCAGCCAAGATGCCGGGGACACCGGGGAGCTGTTTTTT. As protein: CASSQDAGDTGELFF.

The CDR3 protein is CASSVVYSNEKLFF. The CDR3 nucleotides read TGTGCCAGCAGCGTAGTTTATAGTAATGAAAAACTGTTTTTT. V is TRBV9 and J is TRBJ1-4; D gene unclear. The CDR3 runs 14 residues. V lost 0 bases, J lost 4 bases, and 7 bases lay in between. The germline CDR1 and CDR2 sequences are SGDLS and YYNGEE.

The J gene is TRBJ1-4, the V gene TRBV19, with a tentative D call TRBD1 (5 bases). Germline values: CDR1 LNHDA, CDR2 SQIVND (reference sequence). The V gene lost 6 bases and the J gene lost 8 bases, with 19 bases spanning the gap. The length of the CDR3 is 15 residues. The CDR3 loop is CASSSDRSFNEKLFF. CDR3 bases: TGTGCCAGTAGCTCAGACAGATCCTTTAACGAAAAACTGTTTTTT.

The V and J genes are TRBV18 and TRBJ1-1; 8 nucleotides agree with TRBD1. J gave up 11 bases and V 4 bases, and 6 bases lay outside the gene matches. CDR1 and CDR2 from the germline V gene are KGHSH and LQKENI. The CDR3 runs 12 residues. DNA of the CDR3: TGTGCCAGCTCACTGCAGGACAGGGAGGCTTTCTTT. It encodes CASSLQDREAFF.

This clone was observed a single time. This chain uses TRBV7-9 with TRBJ1-2; D gene ambiguous. The V and J ends lost 5 bases and 3 bases respectively, with 16 bases between them. The CDR3 has 15 amino acids. Germline V CDR1 and CDR2: SEHNR, FQNEAQ (reference sequence). CDR3 residues: CASSPKYHSDYGYTF. For the CDR3, the DNA is TGTGCCAGCAGCCCCAAATACCATTCGGACTATGGCTACACCTTC.

The V and J genes are TRBV7-2 and TRBJ2-1, with TRBD2 matching over 8 bases. Trimming removed 4 bases from V and 7 bases from J; junction bases left unmatched: 6. Per the germline V gene, CDR1 is SGHTA and CDR2 is FQGNSA. The CDR3 spans 14 residues. CDR3 region: CASSWGLGGNEQFF. The CDR3 DNA follows: TGTGCCAGCAGCTGGGGACTAGGTGGGAATGAGCAGTTCTTC.

This chain links TRBV10-2 with TRBJ1-2; TRBD1 aligns across 12 bases. The V gene end was trimmed by 10 bases and the J gene end by 8 bases; junction bases not matched to a gene: 14. Germline values: CDR1 WSHSY, CDR2 SAAADI. This CDR3 has 15 residues. The CDR3 bases are TGCGCCATCTTTGGGGACAGGGGGCGCAGGAAGGGCTACACCTTC. Its translation is CAIFGDRGRRKGYTF.

This chain links TRBV2 with TRBJ1-2; D is undetermined. Between the trimmed V and J ends, which lost 2 bases and 7 bases, there was a span of 8 bases. From germline, CDR1 is SNHLY and CDR2 FYNNEI. The CDR3 spans 12 residues. The CDR3 spells CASSEITFGYTF. The CDR3 nucleotides are TGTGCCAGCAGTGAAATAACTTTTGGCTACACCTTC. Complete variable domain (other parts from reference TRBV2 and TRBJ1-2): EPEVTQTPSHQVTQMGQEVILRCVPISNHLYFYWYRQILGQKVEFLVSFYNNEISEKSEIFDDQFSVERPDGSNFTLKIRSTKLEDSAMYFCASSEITFGYTFGSGTRLTVV.

The chain combines TRBV7-6 with TRBJ2-3, with TRBD1 as a possible D gene (8 bases). This CDR3 comprises 15 residues. CDR1 and CDR2 from the germline V gene are SGHVS and FNYEAQ. V lost 4 bases and J lost 5, with 16 bases in between. CDR3 region: CASSSMTGEGDTQYF. In DNA, the CDR3 is TGTGCCAGCAGCTCAATGACAGGGGAGGGAGATACGCAGTATTTT.

The chain is built from TRBV10-2 and TRBJ2-5, with D uncertain. The germline gives CDR1 WSHSY, CDR2 SAAADI. Trimming stripped 2 bases from V and 4 bases from J, with 5 bases between. CDR3 length: 12 residues. The CDR3 DNA reads TGCGCCAGCAGTGAGGGAGCAGAGACCCAGTACTTC. Translated, it gives CASSEGAETQYF.

This clone occurred a few times. CDR3 sequence reads: CASSDTSNQPQHF. DNA of the CDR3: TGTGCCAGCAGTGACACAAGCAATCAGCCCCAGCATTTT. This chain joins TRBV2 and TRBJ1-5; D is ambiguous. The length of the CDR3 is 13 residues. Germline lookup yields CDR1 SNHLY and CDR2 FYNNEI. The V gene lost 3 bases and the J gene lost 1 base, with 4 bases spanning the gap.

This clone was counted only a few times. The chain combines TRBV5-1 with TRBJ1-5; D is ambiguous. The CDR3 is 15 residues long. Trimming removed 1 base at V and 3 bases at J, with 11 bases between. CDR1 SGHRS and CDR2 YFSETQ come from the germline V gene. The CDR3 sequence: CASSLSNSPNQPQHF. CDR3 DNA sequence: TGCGCCAGCAGCTTGTCAAACAGCCCCAATCAGCCCCAGCATTTT.

The chain couples TRBV25-1 to TRBJ2-1; D may be TRBD2 (7 bases). CDR1 is MGHDK, CDR2 SYGVNS, per germline. This CDR3 comprises 13 residues. Trimming removed 7 bases at V and 11 bases at J, with 18 bases between. The CDR3 DNA reads TGTGCCAGCACCGAAATCGGGGGGCGTAAGCAGTTCTTC. As protein: CASTEIGGRKQFF.